A single sample is the source of the 23 T cell receptor beta chains below, sequenced in a study of CD8 T cells in seronegative destructive rheumatoid arthritis (dated by TCRdb to 2018 to 2020). Library preparation employed the immunoSEQ multiplex PCR assay. TCRdb obtained this table from immuneACCESS and retained in-frame rearrangements with V and J assigned. These tables miss some clones; where compared with another copy, unresolved V genes account for less than half of the shortfall, and the remainder is unexplained. Here the sample has 650 to 800 clones; roughly nine tenths occur a single time. The top ten hold 9.9% of the sample. Sequenced: CD8+ T cells from blood. The receptors were gathered from a woman aged 45 to 70 with seronegative destructive rheumatoid arthritis.

The chain uses TRBV9 and TRBJ2-1; D is ambiguous. There are 12 residues in the CDR3. The germline gives CDR1 SGDLS, CDR2 YYNGEE. Trimming pared 3 bases from V and 8 bases from J, leaving 9 bases between. CDR3 DNA sequence: TGTGCCAGCAGCGAAGATGGCCATGAGCAGTTCTTC. Protein: CASSEDGHEQFF.

V gene TRBV5-1 combines with J gene TRBJ1-1; D ambiguous. The CDR3 sequence is 14 residues long. Germline V gene lookup returns CDR1 SGHRS and CDR2 YFSETQ. The germline V and J ends were trimmed by 2 bases and 2 bases, with 10 bases remaining between them. The CDR3 DNA is TGCGCCAGCAGCTTTCCGGGATCAAACACTGAAGCTTTCTTT. This sequence encodes CASSFPGSNTEAFF.

The chain joins TRBV7-9 to TRBJ1-2; D ambiguous. This CDR3 comprises 13 residues. Trimming took off 3 bases at V and 5 bases at J, with 10 bases between the two ends. Germline assignment: CDR1 SEHNR and CDR2 FQNEAQ (reference sequence). CDR3 residues: CASSFADGYGYTF. In DNA, the CDR3 is TGTGCCAGCAGCTTCGCCGACGGGTATGGCTACACCTTC.

The count of this clone is one. This chain uses TRBV7-9 with TRBJ2-6; D uncertain. Per germline, CDR1 SEHNR and CDR2 FQNEAQ (reference sequence). The CDR3 is made up of 19 amino acids. The ends were cut back, 5 bases at V and 5 bases at J, with 25 bases in the middle. CDR3: CASSPTPYHDKSRANVLTF. DNA of the CDR3: TGTGCCAGCAGCCCAACCCCATACCATGACAAAAGTCGGGCCAACGTCCTGACTTTC.

The chain couples TRBV4-3 to TRBJ2-3, with TRBD2 identical over 8 bases. After removal of 3 bases from V and 2 bases from J, the junction contained 10 bases not matched to a gene. CDR1 LGHNA and CDR2 YSLEER come from the germline V gene. CDR3 size: 17 residues. CDR3 in amino acids: CASSQPIAGTATDTQYF. The CDR3 DNA reads as TGCGCCAGCAGCCAGCCGATAGCGGGGACCGCCACAGATACGCAGTATTTT.

The chain combines TRBV2 with TRBJ2-5; 8 bases map to TRBD2. The CDR3 extends over 16 amino acids. Germline loops: CDR1 SNHLY, CDR2 FYNNEI. Losses at the gene ends were 0 bases for V and 9 bases for J; bases not matched to a gene: 12. CDR3 sequence reads: CASSEAVSGTPRPQYF. The DNA of the CDR3 is TGTGCCAGCAGTGAAGCCGTTAGCGGGACCCCTCGGCCCCAGTACTTC. The full variable domain, with the rest looked up from reference TRBV2 and TRBJ2-5, is EPEVTQTPSHQVTQMGQEVILRCVPISNHLYFYWYRQILGQKVEFLVSFYNNEISEKSEIFDDQFSVERPDGSNFTLKIRSTKLEDSAMYFCASSEAVSGTPRPQYFGPGTRLLVL.

The CDR3 coding sequence is TGTGCCAGCAGCTTGCCCGACAGGGTCTACGAGCAGTACTTC. Translating gives CASSLPDRVYEQYF. The genes are TRBV7-8 and TRBJ2-7; 7 bases are a match to TRBD1. The CDR3 consists of 14 residues. Unmatched junction bases numbered 5, after V lost 3 bases and J lost 3 bases. CDR1 and CDR2 (germline): SGHVS, FQNEAQ.

This clone was seen only a few times. This rearrangement joins TRBV4-3 to TRBJ2-7, with D perhaps TRBD2 (5 bases). V shed 0 bases and J shed 5 bases, with 8 bases lying between them. Germline CDR1 LGHNA, CDR2 YSLEER. The CDR3 totals 13 residues. CDR3 in amino acids: CASSQDSGNEQYF. As DNA, the CDR3 is TGCGCCAGCAGCCAAGACTCCGGGAACGAGCAGTACTTC.

The V call is TRBV12-5, the J call TRBJ1-5; TRBD1 matches at 7 bases. CDR1 and CDR2 from the germline V gene are LGHNT and FRNRAP. V was pared by 2 bases and J by 6 bases, with 1 base of the junction left unmatched. The CDR3 has 13 amino acids. CDR3 DNA: TGTGCTAGTGGTTTGTACAGGGGTCAGCCCCAGCATTTT. Translated, it gives CASGLYRGQPQHF.

The chain recombines TRBV10-3 with TRBJ2-2; 15 bases fit TRBD2. This CDR3 comprises 19 residues. Per germline, CDR1 ENHRY and CDR2 SYGVKD. Trimming at V came to 11 bases and at J to 4 bases, leaving 17 bases not matched to a gene. The DNA of the CDR3 is TGTGCCGCCTCCGGGACTAGCGGGAGGACGTCTTTGAGCACCGGGGAGCTGTTTTTT. Protein sequence: CAASGTSGRTSLSTGELFF.

The rearrangement uses TRBV7-8 and TRBJ2-7, with 7 bases lining up with TRBD2. The CDR3 runs 17 residues. V shed 5 bases and J 1 base; nucleotides not matched to a gene: 14. Germline V lookup: CDR1 SGHVS, CDR2 FQNEAQ. CDR3 nucleotide sequence: TGTGCCAGCAGCGGGGGGGGTGAAGCGGGACCTTCCTACGAGCAGTACTTC. It encodes CASSGGGEAGPSYEQYF.

This rearrangement joins TRBV10-3 to TRBJ2-2; 10 bases map to TRBD2. Per germline, CDR1 ENHRY and CDR2 SYGVKD. This CDR3 contains 18 residues. J gave up 4 bases and V 4 bases, and 12 bases lay outside the gene matches. CDR3 sequence: CAISVHGASGSGTGELFF. The CDR3 nucleotides read TGTGCCATCAGTGTCCATGGGGCTAGCGGGAGCGGCACCGGGGAGCTGTTTTTT.

The V and J genes are TRBV5-4 and TRBJ2-1, with D tentatively TRBD2 (6 bases). The CDR3 runs to 14 residues. Germline lookup yields CDR1 SGHNT and CDR2 YYREEE (reference sequence). V shed 4 bases and J shed 16 bases, with 24 bases lying between them. This CDR3 reads CASSPATLGGSGFF. DNA of the CDR3: TGTGCCAGCAGCCCGGCAACTTTAGGAGGGTCGGGTTTCTTC. Combining the CDR3 with reference TRBV5-4 and TRBJ2-1 gives the whole variable domain ETGVTQSPTHLIKTRGQQVTLRCSSQSGHNTVSWYQQALGQGPQFIFQYYREEENGRGNFPPRFSGLQFPNYSSELNVNALELDDSALYLCASSPATLGGSGFFGPGTRLTVL.

The chain couples TRBV2 to TRBJ2-5; 8 nucleotides align to TRBD2. Germline V CDR1 and CDR2: SNHLY, FYNNEI. This CDR3 spans 16 amino acids. The J segment lost 9 bases and the V segment lost 0 bases, leaving 12 bases of the junction unmatched. CDR3 in amino acids: CASSEAVSGAPRPQYF. The CDR3 DNA reads as TGTGCCAGCAGTGAAGCCGTTAGCGGGGCCCCTCGGCCCCAGTACTTC.

The chain combines TRBV30 with TRBJ1-6; the D gene is possibly TRBD1 (6 bases). Trimming removed 4 bases from V and 6 bases from J, with 13 bases in between. The CDR3 length is 14 residues. Germline loops: CDR1 GTSNPN, CDR2 SVGIG (reference sequence). DNA for the CDR3: TGTGCCTGGACCTCAGGGGCTCTTAATTCACCCCTCCACTTT. Amino acids: CAWTSGALNSPLHF.

This chain links TRBV7-2 with TRBJ2-2, with 8 nucleotides matching TRBD2. Trimming removed 1 base from V and 7 bases from J; junction bases left unmatched: 5. The CDR3 length is 15 residues. From germline, CDR1 is SGHTA and CDR2 FQGNSA. The CDR3 DNA follows: TGTGCCAGCAGCTTAGACCTCACTAGCGGCGGGGAGCTGTTTTTT. Protein sequence: CASSLDLTSGGELFF.

The CDR3 DNA follows: TGTGCCAGCACCGCCCGGGGTAGCGGGGGGGCAGATACGCAGTATTTT. It translates to CASTARGSGGADTQYF. V and J are TRBV2 and TRBJ2-3; 11 bases line up with TRBD2. V trimming: 7 bases; J trimming: 4 bases; junction bases outside the gene matches: 10. Germline V CDR1 and CDR2: SNHLY, FYNNEI. CDR3 size: 16 residues.

This rearrangement joins TRBV13 to TRBJ2-4; no definite D call. Germline assignment: CDR1 PRHDT and CDR2 FYEKMQ (reference sequence). The CDR3 length is 15 residues. V was cut by 5 bases and J by 0 bases, with 11 bases left in between. CDR3 region: CASSLSGSAKNIQYF. The CDR3 DNA sequence: TGTGCCAGCAGCCTATCCGGGTCAGCCAAAAACATTCAGTACTTC. The full variable domain, rest sourced from reference TRBV13 and TRBJ2-4, is AAGVIQSPRHLIKEKRETATLKCYPIPRHDTVYWYQQGPGQDPQFLISFYEKMQSDKGSIPDRFSAQQFSDYHSELNMSSLELGDSALYFCASSLSGSAKNIQYFGAGTRLSVL.

The chain recombines TRBV19 with TRBJ2-7, with D possibly matching TRBD2 (6 bases). V lost 7 bases and J 2 bases, leaving 12 bases between the germline ends. CDR1 and CDR2 (germline): LNHDA, SQIVND (reference sequence). The CDR3 sequence is 13 residues long. The CDR3: CASTRGTAYEQYF. For the CDR3, the DNA is TGTGCCAGTACACGCGGGACTGCCTACGAGCAGTACTTC.

This clone occurred a few times. The V and J genes are TRBV5-1 and TRBJ1-3; D may be TRBD1 (5 bases). Looked up from germline, CDR1 is SGHRS and CDR2 is YFSETQ. This CDR3 comprises 14 residues. The V end lost 7 bases, the J end lost 0 bases, and 11 bases lay between the germline ends. This CDR3 reads CASGYRRSGNTIYF. The CDR3 DNA follows: TGCGCCAGCGGGTACAGGCGCTCTGGAAACACCATATATTTT.

The genes are TRBV6-1 and TRBJ1-6; possible D gene TRBD1, 5 bases. The CDR3 runs 16 residues. Germline CDR1 MNHNS, CDR2 SASEGT. The V end lost 0 bases, the J end lost 7 bases, and 13 bases lay between the germline ends. CDR3 in amino acids: CASSEALRAGNSPLHF. The CDR3 DNA is TGTGCCAGCAGTGAAGCGCTCCGAGCAGGGAATTCACCCCTCCACTTT.

The V call is TRBV28, the J call TRBJ2-1; D gene uncertain. The CDR3 contains 14 residues. Trimming left V 3 bases short and J 3 bases short, with 9 bases between. Germline values: CDR1 MDHEN, CDR2 SYDVKM. CDR3 loop: CASSFQTGYNEQFF. CDR3 DNA sequence: TGTGCCAGCAGTTTCCAGACGGGCTACAATGAGCAGTTCTTC.

Comments on this clone: Other DNA sequences in the sample encode the same CDR3. The chain couples TRBV6-1 to TRBJ1-1; D not certain. Trimming took off 4 bases at V and 11 bases at J, with 14 bases between the two ends. CDR3 length: 12 residues. Germline loops: CDR1 MNHNS, CDR2 SASEGT. This CDR3 reads CASSGQVPGAFF. Here the CDR3 DNA reads TGTGCCAGCAGTGGGCAGGTCCCGGGGGCTTTCTTT.